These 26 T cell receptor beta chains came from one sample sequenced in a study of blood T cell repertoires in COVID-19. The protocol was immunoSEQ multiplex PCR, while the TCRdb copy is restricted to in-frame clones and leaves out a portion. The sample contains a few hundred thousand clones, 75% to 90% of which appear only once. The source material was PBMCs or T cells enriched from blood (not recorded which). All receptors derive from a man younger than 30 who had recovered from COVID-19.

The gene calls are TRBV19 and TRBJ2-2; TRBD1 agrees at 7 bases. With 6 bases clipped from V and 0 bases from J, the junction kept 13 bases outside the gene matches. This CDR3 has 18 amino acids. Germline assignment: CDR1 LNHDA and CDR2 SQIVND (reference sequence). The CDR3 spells CASRTGSIFKPNTGELFF. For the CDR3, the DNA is TGTGCCAGTAGGACAGGGTCAATTTTTAAACCGAACACCGGGGAGCTGTTTTTT.

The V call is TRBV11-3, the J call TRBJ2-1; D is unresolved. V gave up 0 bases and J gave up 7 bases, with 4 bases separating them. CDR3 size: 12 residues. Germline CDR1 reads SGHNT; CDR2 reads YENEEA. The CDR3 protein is CASSLDLNEQFF. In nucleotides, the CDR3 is TGTGCCAGCAGCTTAGATCTTAATGAGCAGTTCTTC.

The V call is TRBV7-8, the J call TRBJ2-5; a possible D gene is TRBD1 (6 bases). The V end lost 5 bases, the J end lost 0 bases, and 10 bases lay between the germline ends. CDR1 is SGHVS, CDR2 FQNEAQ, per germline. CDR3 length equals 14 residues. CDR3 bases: TGTGCCAGCAGCCTACAGGGATACCAAGAGACCCAGTACTTC. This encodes CASSLQGYQETQYF. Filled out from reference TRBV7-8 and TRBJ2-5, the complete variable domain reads GAGVSQSPRYKVAKRGQDVALRCDPISGHVSLFWYQQALGQGPEFLTYFQNEAQLDKSGLPSDRFFAERPEGSVSTLKIQRTQQEDSAVYLCASSLQGYQETQYFGPGTRLLVL.

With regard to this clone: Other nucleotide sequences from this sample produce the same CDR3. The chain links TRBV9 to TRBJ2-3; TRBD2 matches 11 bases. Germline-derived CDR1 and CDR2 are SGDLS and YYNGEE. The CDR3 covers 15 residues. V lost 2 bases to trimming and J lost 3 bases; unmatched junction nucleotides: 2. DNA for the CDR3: TGTGCCAGCAGCGTTACTAGCGGGAGTACAGATACGCAGTATTTT. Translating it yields CASSVTSGSTDTQYF.

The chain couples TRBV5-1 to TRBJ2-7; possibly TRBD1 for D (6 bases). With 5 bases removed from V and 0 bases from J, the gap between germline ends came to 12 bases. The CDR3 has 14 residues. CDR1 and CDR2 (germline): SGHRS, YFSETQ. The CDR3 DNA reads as TGCGCCAGCAGTCGGCCAGGGGACTCCTACGAGCAGTACTTC. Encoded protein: CASSRPGDSYEQYF.

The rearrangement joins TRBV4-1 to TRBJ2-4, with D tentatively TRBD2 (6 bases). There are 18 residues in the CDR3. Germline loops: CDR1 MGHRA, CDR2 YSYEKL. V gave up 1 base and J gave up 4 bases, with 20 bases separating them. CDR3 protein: CASSQVLGPRGRKNIQYF. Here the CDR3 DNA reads TGCGCCAGCAGCCAAGTCCTGGGACCGCGGGGCCGGAAAAACATTCAGTACTTC.

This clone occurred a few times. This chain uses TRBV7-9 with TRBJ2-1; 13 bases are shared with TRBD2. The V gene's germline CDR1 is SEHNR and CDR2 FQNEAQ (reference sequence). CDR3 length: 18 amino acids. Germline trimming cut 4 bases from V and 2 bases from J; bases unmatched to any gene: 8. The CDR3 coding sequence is TGTGCCAGCAGCTCCTCTCTACTAGCGGGAGGGACCTACAATGAGCAGTTCTTC. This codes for CASSSSLLAGGTYNEQFF.

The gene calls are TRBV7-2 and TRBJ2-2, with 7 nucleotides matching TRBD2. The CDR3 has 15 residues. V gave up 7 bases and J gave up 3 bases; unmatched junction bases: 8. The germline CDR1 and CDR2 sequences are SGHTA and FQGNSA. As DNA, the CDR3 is TGTGCCAGCACCTATGGGAGGGCGGACACCGGGGAGCTGTTTTTT. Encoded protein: CASTYGRADTGELFF.

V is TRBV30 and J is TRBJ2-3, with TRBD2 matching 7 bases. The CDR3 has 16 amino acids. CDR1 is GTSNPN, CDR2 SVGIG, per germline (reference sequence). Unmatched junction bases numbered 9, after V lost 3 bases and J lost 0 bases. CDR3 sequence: CAWSALSGGSTDTQYF. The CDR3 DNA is TGTGCCTGGAGCGCCCTTTCGGGGGGAAGCACAGATACGCAGTATTTT.

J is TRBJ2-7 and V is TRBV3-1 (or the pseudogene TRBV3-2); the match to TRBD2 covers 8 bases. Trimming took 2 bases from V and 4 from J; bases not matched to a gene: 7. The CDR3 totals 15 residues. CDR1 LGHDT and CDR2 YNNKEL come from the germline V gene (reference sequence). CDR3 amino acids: CASSQFRTSSYEQYF. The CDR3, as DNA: TGTGCCAGCAGCCAATTTCGGACTAGCAGTTACGAGCAGTACTTC.

This CDR3 is CAITPGQGDGTQYF. The DNA for the CDR3 is TGTGCCATCACCCCTGGACAGGGGGACGGTACGCAGTATTTT. The chain is built from TRBV10-3 and TRBJ2-3; TRBD1 aligns across 10 bases. V trimming: 7 bases; J trimming: 8 bases; junction bases outside the gene matches: 9. This CDR3 has 14 amino acids. CDR1 and CDR2 from the germline V gene are ENHRY and SYGVKD.

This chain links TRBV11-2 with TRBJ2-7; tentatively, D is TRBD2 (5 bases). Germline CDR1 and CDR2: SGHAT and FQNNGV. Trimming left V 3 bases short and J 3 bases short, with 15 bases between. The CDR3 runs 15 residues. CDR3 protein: CASSFPGTGFYEQYF. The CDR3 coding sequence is TGTGCCAGCAGCTTCCCGGGAACGGGGTTCTACGAGCAGTACTTC.

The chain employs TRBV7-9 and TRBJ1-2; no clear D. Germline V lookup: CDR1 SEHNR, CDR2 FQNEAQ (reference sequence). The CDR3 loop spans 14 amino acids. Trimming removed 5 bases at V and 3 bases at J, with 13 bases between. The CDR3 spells CASSQSGRDYGYTF. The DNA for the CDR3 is TGTGCCAGCAGCCAATCCGGGAGGGACTATGGCTACACCTTC.

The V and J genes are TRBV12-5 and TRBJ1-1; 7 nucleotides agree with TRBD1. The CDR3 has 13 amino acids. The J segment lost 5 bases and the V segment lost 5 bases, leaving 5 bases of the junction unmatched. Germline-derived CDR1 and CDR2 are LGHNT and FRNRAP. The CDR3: CASGRQGWTEAFF. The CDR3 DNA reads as TGTGCTAGTGGTAGACAGGGTTGGACTGAAGCTTTCTTT.

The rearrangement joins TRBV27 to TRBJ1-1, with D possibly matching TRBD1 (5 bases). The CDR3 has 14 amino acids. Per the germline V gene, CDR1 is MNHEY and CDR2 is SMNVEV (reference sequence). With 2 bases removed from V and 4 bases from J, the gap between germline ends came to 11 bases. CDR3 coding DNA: TGTGCCAGCAGTTTACAGGGATGGGGCACTGAAGCTTTCTTT. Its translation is CASSLQGWGTEAFF.

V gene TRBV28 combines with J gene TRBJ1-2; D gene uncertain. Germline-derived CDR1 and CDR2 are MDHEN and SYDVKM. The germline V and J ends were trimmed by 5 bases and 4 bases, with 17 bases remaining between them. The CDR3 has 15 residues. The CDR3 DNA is TGTGCCAGCAGTCCCTCCTCCGCGGCGGGCTATGGCTACACCTTC. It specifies CASSPSSAAGYGYTF.

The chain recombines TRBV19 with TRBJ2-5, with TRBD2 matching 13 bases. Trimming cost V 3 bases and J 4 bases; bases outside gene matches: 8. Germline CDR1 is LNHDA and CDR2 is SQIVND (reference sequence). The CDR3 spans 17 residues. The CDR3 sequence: CASSISHGLAGVETQYF. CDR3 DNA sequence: TGTGCCAGTAGTATTTCACACGGACTAGCGGGGGTAGAGACCCAGTACTTC.

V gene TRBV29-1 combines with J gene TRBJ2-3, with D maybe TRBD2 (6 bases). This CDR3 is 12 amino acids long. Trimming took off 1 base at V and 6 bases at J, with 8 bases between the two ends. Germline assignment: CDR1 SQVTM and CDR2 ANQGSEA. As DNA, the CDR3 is TGCAGCGTTGAAGGGGGAGGTGATACGCAGTATTTT. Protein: CSVEGGGDTQYF.

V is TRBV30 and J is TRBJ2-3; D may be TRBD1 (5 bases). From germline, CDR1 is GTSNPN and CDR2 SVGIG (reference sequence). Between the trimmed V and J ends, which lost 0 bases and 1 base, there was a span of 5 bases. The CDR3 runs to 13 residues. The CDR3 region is CAWSVQGTDTQYF. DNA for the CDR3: TGTGCCTGGAGTGTACAGGGCACAGATACGCAGTATTTT.

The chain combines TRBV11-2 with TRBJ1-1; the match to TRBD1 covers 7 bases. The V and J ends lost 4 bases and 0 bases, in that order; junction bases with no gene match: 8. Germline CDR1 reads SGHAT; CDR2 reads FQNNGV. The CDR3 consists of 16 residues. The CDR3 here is CASSYLKTGLNTEAFF. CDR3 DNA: TGTGCCAGCAGCTACCTGAAGACAGGGCTGAACACTGAAGCTTTCTTT.

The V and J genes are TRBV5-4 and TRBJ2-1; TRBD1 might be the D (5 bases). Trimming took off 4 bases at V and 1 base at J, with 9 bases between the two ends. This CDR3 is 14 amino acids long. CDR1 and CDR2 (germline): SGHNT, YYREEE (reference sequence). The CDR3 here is CASSPQGSYNEQFF. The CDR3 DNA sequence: TGTGCCAGCAGCCCTCAGGGTTCCTACAATGAGCAGTTCTTC.

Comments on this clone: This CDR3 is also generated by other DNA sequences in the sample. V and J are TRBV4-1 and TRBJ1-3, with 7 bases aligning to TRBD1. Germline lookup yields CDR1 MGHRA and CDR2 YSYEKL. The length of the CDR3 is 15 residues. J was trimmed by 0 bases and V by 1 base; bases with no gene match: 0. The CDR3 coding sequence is TGCGCCAGCAGCCAAGGGACAGGCTCTGGAAACACCATATATTTT. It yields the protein CASSQGTGSGNTIYF.

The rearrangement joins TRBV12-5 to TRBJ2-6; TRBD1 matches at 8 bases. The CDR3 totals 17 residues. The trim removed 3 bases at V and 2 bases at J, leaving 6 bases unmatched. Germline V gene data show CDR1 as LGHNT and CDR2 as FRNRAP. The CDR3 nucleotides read TGTGCTAGTGGTTTATCGACAGGGGCGCCTGGGGCCAACGTCCTGACTTTC. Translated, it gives CASGLSTGAPGANVLTF.

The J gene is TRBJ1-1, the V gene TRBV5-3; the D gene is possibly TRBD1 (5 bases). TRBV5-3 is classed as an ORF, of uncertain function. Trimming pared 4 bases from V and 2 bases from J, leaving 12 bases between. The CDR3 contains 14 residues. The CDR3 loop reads CARSPKQGNTEAFF. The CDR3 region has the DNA TGTGCCAGAAGCCCTAAGCAGGGCAACACTGAAGCTTTCTTT.

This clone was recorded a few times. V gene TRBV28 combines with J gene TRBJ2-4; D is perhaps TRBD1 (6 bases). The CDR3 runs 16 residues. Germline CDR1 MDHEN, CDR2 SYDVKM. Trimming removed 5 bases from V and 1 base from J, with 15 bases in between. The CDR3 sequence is CASSPGQPGAKNIQYF. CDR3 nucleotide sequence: TGTGCCAGCAGTCCCGGACAGCCGGGGGCCAAAAACATTCAGTACTTC.

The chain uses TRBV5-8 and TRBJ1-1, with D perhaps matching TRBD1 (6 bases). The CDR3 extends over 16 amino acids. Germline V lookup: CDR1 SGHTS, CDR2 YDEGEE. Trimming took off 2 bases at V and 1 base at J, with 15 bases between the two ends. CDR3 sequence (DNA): TGTGCCAGCAGCTTAGTGCCAGGGGCACAGAACACTGAAGCTTTCTTT. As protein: CASSLVPGAQNTEAFF.